The 14 T cell receptor beta chains below were found in one sample sequenced in a study of blood T cell repertoires in COVID-19 (dated by TCRdb to 2020 to 2021). Receptor amplification or capture employed the immunoSEQ multiplex PCR assay. TCRdb stores this immuneACCESS table with in-frame sequences only. Part of the clones is absent; in the studies checked, under half of the shortfall reflects unresolved V genes, and no reason is known for the rest. The sample has around 500,000 clones on record, 70% to 90% of them singletons. Approximately 2.9% of the sample lies in the top ten. Sequencing was done on a sample of peripheral blood. These receptors came from a human donor in a cohort sampled during active COVID-19.

The chain combines TRBV7-2 with TRBJ1-1; D unclear. The CDR3 runs to 13 residues. Trimming removed 6 bases at V and 7 bases at J, with 15 bases between. Germline V gene lookup returns CDR1 SGHTA and CDR2 FQGNSA. CDR3 sequence reads: CASSRLAQIEAFF. The CDR3 region has the DNA TGTGCCAGCAGTCGTCTGGCACAGATTGAAGCTTTCTTT.

V is TRBV29-1 and J is TRBJ2-1; a possible D gene is TRBD2 (5 bases). The CDR3 has 13 residues. Germline loops: CDR1 SQVTM, CDR2 ANQGSEA. V dropped 4 bases and J dropped 9 bases, with 16 bases sitting between them. The DNA of the CDR3 is TGCAGCGTTGTTGGAGCCGCGGCGGGTGAGCAGTTCTTC. Translation: CSVVGAAAGEQFF.

The chain recombines TRBV30 with TRBJ1-4; 8 bases fit TRBD1. Trimming took 3 bases from V and 6 from J; bases not matched to a gene: 6. The CDR3 consists of 14 residues. CDR1 and CDR2 from the germline V gene are GTSNPN and SVGIG (reference sequence). The CDR3 reads CAWSRDRRDEKLFF. The CDR3 DNA reads TGTGCCTGGAGCCGGGACAGGCGGGATGAAAAACTGTTTTTT.

There are a few counts of this clone. The chain uses TRBV5-1 and TRBJ2-7; 7 bases line up with TRBD1. This CDR3 has 16 residues. Germline V gene data show CDR1 as SGHRS and CDR2 as YFSETQ. V shed 4 bases and J 0 bases; nucleotides not matched to a gene: 10. CDR3 DNA sequence: TGCGCCAGCAGCCCAACCGGGACAGTTGACTCCTACGAGCAGTACTTC. Its translation: CASSPTGTVDSYEQYF. Supplemented by reference TRBV5-1 and TRBJ2-7, the full variable domain reads KAGVTQTPRYLIKTRGQQVTLSCSPISGHRSVSWYQQTPGQGLQFLFEYFSETQRNKGNFPGRFSGRQFSNSRSEMNVSTLELGDSALYLCASSPTGTVDSYEQYFGPGTRLTVT.

V and J are TRBV10-1 and TRBJ2-1; 11 bases are shared with TRBD2. The germline V gene encodes CDR1 WNHNN and CDR2 SYGVQD (reference sequence). The CDR3 runs 15 residues. The trim removed 2 bases at V and 6 bases at J, leaving 3 bases unmatched. The CDR3 sequence is CASSETSGRPNEQFF. The CDR3 DNA sequence: TGCGCCAGCAGTGAGACTAGCGGGAGACCCAATGAGCAGTTCTTC.

The chain couples TRBV11-2 to TRBJ2-1; 12 bases match TRBD2. Unmatched junction bases numbered 8, after V lost 6 bases and J lost 5 bases. Germline V gene data show CDR1 as SGHAT and CDR2 as FQNNGV. CDR3 size: 16 residues. This CDR3 is CASRKLAGGPHNEQFF. The CDR3 nucleotides read TGTGCCAGCAGAAAACTAGCGGGAGGCCCCCACAATGAGCAGTTCTTC.

CDR3 bases: TGTGCCAGCAGCTCCCCCGGGACAGGATTGAACACTGAAGCTTTCTTT. This gives the protein CASSSPGTGLNTEAFF. This chain links TRBV7-2 with TRBJ1-1; 8 nucleotides align to TRBD1. The CDR3 runs to 16 residues. V gave up 4 bases and J gave up 0 bases; unmatched junction bases: 7. Germline V gene sequence: CDR1 SGHTA, CDR2 FQGNSA.

V usage is TRBV19 and J usage is TRBJ1-1, with D unclear. Germline V CDR1 and CDR2: LNHDA, SQIVND (reference sequence). V dropped 2 bases and J dropped 3 bases, with 10 bases sitting between them. This CDR3 is 14 amino acids long. DNA for the CDR3: TGTGCCAGTAGTATACTGCGTGATGACACTGAAGCTTTCTTT. The encoded protein is CASSILRDDTEAFF.

The table lists this clone with a count of one. The chain uses TRBV5-1 and TRBJ2-1, with 7 bases fitting TRBD2. With 1 base clipped from V and 0 bases from J, the junction kept 10 bases outside the gene matches. Per germline, CDR1 SGHRS and CDR2 YFSETQ. The CDR3 is 18 amino acids. The chain's CDR3 is CASSLTSTGGSSYNEQFF. For the CDR3, the DNA is TGCGCCAGCAGCTTGACTAGCACGGGGGGAAGCTCCTACAATGAGCAGTTCTTC.

Comment on this clone: This same CDR3 is encoded by further DNA sequences in the sample. This sequence joins TRBV28 and TRBJ1-5; D might be TRBD1 (5 bases). Per germline, CDR1 MDHEN and CDR2 SYDVKM. The CDR3 is 14 residues long. Trimming pared 5 bases from V and 1 base from J, leaving 9 bases between. The CDR3 protein is CASSRGGSNQPQHF. CDR3 DNA: TGTGCCAGCAGTCGGGGGGGGAGCAATCAGCCCCAGCATTTT.

The chain carries TRBV6-5 and TRBJ2-7; D not certain. The ends were cut back, 7 bases at V and 0 bases at J, with 13 bases in the middle. Germline V CDR1 and CDR2: MNHEY, SVGAGI. CDR3 length equals 14 residues. DNA of the CDR3: TGTGCCAGCAAGCTAACAGAGAACTCCTACGAGCAGTACTTC. Protein product: CASKLTENSYEQYF.

This clone was recorded once. V and J are TRBV15 and TRBJ2-7, with no clear D. Between the trimmed V and J ends, which lost 5 bases and 0 bases, there was a span of 8 bases. The germline V gene encodes CDR1 LNHNV and CDR2 YYDKDF (reference sequence). The CDR3 runs to 13 residues. Written as DNA, the CDR3 is TGTGCCACCAGCTTGGGCAGCTCCTACGAGCAGTACTTC. Amino acids: CATSLGSSYEQYF.

This sequence joins TRBV7-9 and TRBJ2-7; 10 positions agree with TRBD2. V shed 8 bases and J 5 bases; nucleotides not matched to a gene: 6. Germline V gene sequence: CDR1 SEHNR, CDR2 FQNEAQ (reference sequence). The CDR3 length is 13 residues. CDR3 sequence (DNA): TGTGCCAGCGGGCTAGCGGGAGTGGACGAGCAGTACTTC. Translated, it gives CASGLAGVDEQYF.

This chain connects TRBV7-3 to TRBJ1-1; 7 bases are a match to TRBD1. After removal of 3 bases from V and 3 bases from J, the junction contained 7 bases not matched to a gene. CDR1 and CDR2 from the germline V gene are SGHTA and FQGTGA. There are 15 residues in the CDR3. This CDR3 is CASSFDTGEHTEAFF. The CDR3 DNA reads TGTGCCAGCAGCTTTGACACAGGGGAGCACACTGAAGCTTTCTTT.